A selection of T cell receptor beta chains follows, all from one sample in a study of blood T cell repertoires in COVID-19. The table came from immunoSEQ multiplex PCR; TCRdb's copy has only in-frame clones and leaves some out. The profile covers roughly 34,000 clones, with roughly 90% appearing a single time and around two fifths taken by the ten largest. Sequences were obtained from peripheral blood. The receptor set was obtained from a man aged 60-69 years with active or convalescent COVID-19. Each CDR3 is given with its conserved first and last residue. The order of the fields is CDR3 DNA, CDR3 protein, J gene, clone size, D gene, V gene. A D gene is named only where the DNA matches it firmly. Only some rows state a clone size, as once, few, many or a class for expanded clones.

TGTGCCAGCAGCTTAGGAGGCTTCGTGGATGTGCACACTGAAGCTTTCTTT | CASSLGGFVDVHTEAFF | TRBJ1-1 | once | - | TRBV7-6
TGCGCCAGCAGCTACGCGGGGGAGCAGTACTTC | CASSYAGEQYF | TRBJ2-7 | - | - | TRBV5-1
TGCGCCAGCAGCGTCGGACAGGGGGCTGATTCACCCCTCCACTTT | CASSVGQGADSPLHF | TRBJ1-6 | - | TRBD1 | TRBV5-1
TGTGCCAGCAGGACAGGGGCAGTAGGGGCCAACGTCCTGACTTTC | CASRTGAVGANVLTF | TRBJ2-6 | - | TRBD1 | TRBV2
TGTGCCAGCAGCCCTCCTAGCGGGAGGGCCGGGAATGAGCAGTTCTTC | CASSPPSGRAGNEQFF | TRBJ2-1 | - | TRBD2 | TRBV7-3
TGTGCCAGCAGCTCCTATGGGAACACCGGGGAGCTGTTTTTT | CASSSYGNTGELFF | TRBJ2-2 | once | - | TRBV7-3
TGTGCCAGCAGCCTCTTACAGGGCACCAGGTCGAACACTGAAGCTTTCTTT | CASSLLQGTRSNTEAFF | TRBJ1-1 | - | - | TRBV5-8
TGTGCCAGCAGCCATGACAGGGGGCAAATCTATGGCTACACCTTC | CASSHDRGQIYGYTF | TRBJ1-2 | - | TRBD1 | TRBV6-2/TRBV6-3
TGTGCCAGCTCACCATCCGGAAGGGGCAACTATGGCTACACCTTC | CASSPSGRGNYGYTF | TRBJ1-2 | - | - | TRBV18
TGTGCCAGCAGCCCACGAAATAGGGGGCCGGGCTACACCTTC | CASSPRNRGPGYTF | TRBJ1-2 | - | TRBD1 | TRBV5-6
TGTGCCAGCAGTGAATTTTCGGGATACACTGAAGCTTTCTTT | CASSEFSGYTEAFF | TRBJ1-1 | - | - | TRBV6-1
TGCGCCAGCAGCGGGGGCGCGGATGGCTACACCTTC | CASSGGADGYTF | TRBJ1-2 | - | - | TRBV5-1
TGTGCCAGCTCCCAGGCCGCTTATAATTCACCCCTCCACTTT | CASSQAAYNSPLHF | TRBJ1-6 | - | - | TRBV6-5
TGTGCCAGTAGTCCTCGGGACTCCCATACGCAGTATTTT | CASSPRDSHTQYF | TRBJ2-3 | - | - | TRBV19
TGTGCCAGCAGCTTAACTTGGAGCCCGATAATTGCCACCATATATTTT | CASSLTWSPIIATIYF | TRBJ1-3 | - | - | TRBV11-2
TGTGCCAGCAGCTTAGCGCGACTGATGAACACTGAAGCTTTCTTT | CASSLARLMNTEAFF | TRBJ1-1 | - | - | TRBV7-2
TGTGCCAGCTCCCTAACGACACAAACCTTTAACTATGGCTACACCTTC | CASSLTTQTFNYGYTF | TRBJ1-2 | - | - | TRBV18
TGCGCCAGCAGGAGTCAGGGATCCGAGCAGTACTTC | CASRSQGSEQYF | TRBJ2-7 | - | - | TRBV5-1
TGTGCCAGCAGTTTATCGGGGGCGGGGGCCGAAAACATTCAGTACTTC | CASSLSGAGAENIQYF | TRBJ2-4 | - | - | TRBV27
TGTGCCAGCAGTTACACGGACAGGGTCCTTGAAGCTTTCTTT | CASSYTDRVLEAFF | TRBJ1-1 | - | TRBD1 | TRBV6-5
TGTGCCAGCAGCTCACGGACTAGCGGGGGGAATGAGCAGTTCTTC | CASSSRTSGGNEQFF | TRBJ2-1 | - | TRBD2 | TRBV11-2
TGTGCCAGCACGGGTCCGGGACAGGAGTTCTTC | CASTGPGQEFF | TRBJ2-1 | - | TRBD1 | TRBV28
TGTGCCAGCAGTATTCGGACTAGCGGAGACTACGAGCAGTACTTC | CASSIRTSGDYEQYF | TRBJ2-7 | - | TRBD2 | TRBV28
TGTGCCACCAGTAAGGGACAGGGGGTTTGGACAGATACGCAGTATTTT | CATSKGQGVWTDTQYF | TRBJ2-3 | - | TRBD1 | TRBV24-1
TGTGCCAGCAGTTTAGGGGGCAATACGCAGTATTTT | CASSLGGNTQYF | TRBJ2-3 | - | - | TRBV28
TGCAGTGCTAGTCTGGACAGGATCAATTCACCCCTCCACTTT | CSASLDRINSPLHF | TRBJ1-6 | - | TRBD1 | TRBV20-1
TGTGCCAGCACCCTTAAGACAGGGTACACCGGGGAGCTGTTTTTT | CASTLKTGYTGELFF | TRBJ2-2 | - | TRBD1 | TRBV5-8
TGTGCCAGTAGTATTTCCCAGGAGGGTCCCTACGAGCAGTACTTC | CASSISQEGPYEQYF | TRBJ2-7 | - | - | TRBV19
TGTGCCAGTAGTATATATACAGGGCGAGGTGGGCTGTTTTTT | CASSIYTGRGGLFF | TRBJ2-2 | - | - | TRBV19
TGTGCCAGCAGCTACAGGGGGCCTGGCAATCAGCCCCAGCATTTT | CASSYRGPGNQPQHF | TRBJ1-5 | - | TRBD1 | TRBV6-5
TGTGCCAGCAGCCCTGGACAAACCCCTAATGAAAAACTGTTTTTT | CASSPGQTPNEKLFF | TRBJ1-4 | - | - | TRBV7-9
TGCGCCAGTAGCGGACAGGGAGCTAACTATGGCTACACCTTC | CASSGQGANYGYTF | TRBJ1-2 | few | TRBD1 | TRBV5-1
TGTGCCAGCAGCTTAAAAGGACTAGCGGGAGGGCCTGGGGAGCAGTTCTTC | CASSLKGLAGGPGEQFF | TRBJ2-1 | once | TRBD2 | TRBV7-8
TGTGCCAGTAGTAATCGACAGGGGGCGAGGAGCACTGAAGCTTTCTTT | CASSNRQGARSTEAFF | TRBJ1-1 | - | TRBD1 | TRBV19
TGTGCCAGCAGTGTGGGATACAGGGTATATGGCTACACCTTC | CASSVGYRVYGYTF | TRBJ1-2 | - | - | TRBV2
TGCGCCAGCAGCCAAGACACCCCCGCTGGGACAGTAAGAGGCTATGGCTACACCTTC | CASSQDTPAGTVRGYGYTF | TRBJ1-2 | - | TRBD1 | TRBV4-3
TGTGCCAGCAGCTCTTCTAGCGGGAAAGTGGGGGAGCAGTACTTC | CASSSSSGKVGEQYF | TRBJ2-7 | - | TRBD2 | TRBV11-2
TGCGCCAGCAGCTTGGTGGGACAATGGAACACTGAAGCTTTCTTT | CASSLVGQWNTEAFF | TRBJ1-1 | - | - | TRBV5-1
TGTGCCATCAGTGGGGGACAGAATGAAAAACTGTTTTTT | CAISGGQNEKLFF | TRBJ1-4 | - | TRBD1 | TRBV10-3
TGTGCCAGCAGCTATGACAGCGGGAGGAGCTCCTACGAGCAGTACTTC | CASSYDSGRSSYEQYF | TRBJ2-7 | - | TRBD2 | TRBV7-8
TGTGCCAGCAGCGTAGCTGGCAGGGGGGATAAGTACGGCTACACCTTC | CASSVAGRGDKYGYTF | TRBJ1-2 | - | TRBD1 | TRBV9
TGTGCCAGCAGCCCCCAGGGGACTGAAGCTTTCTTT | CASSPQGTEAFF | TRBJ1-1 | - | - | TRBV2
TGTGCCAGCAGTGAACCAGGGTGGGCCGGGGAGCTGTTTTTT | CASSEPGWAGELFF | TRBJ2-2 | - | - | TRBV25-1
TGTGCCAGCAGCGTAGTTGGTGGGACAGGGAGGTATGAGCAGTTCTTC | CASSVVGGTGRYEQFF | TRBJ2-1 | - | TRBD1 | TRBV9
TGCAGTGCTTTGGACATCTATGGCTACACCTTC | CSALDIYGYTF | TRBJ1-2 | once | - | TRBV20-1
TGTGCCAGCAGCTTGGGGCGGACGGTGAACACTGAAGCTTTCTTT | CASSLGRTVNTEAFF | TRBJ1-1 | - | - | TRBV11-2